These 31 T cell receptor beta chains were all obtained from the same sample, sequenced in a study of regulatory T cells in long-lasting Graves disease. Relying on iRepertoire HTBI primers and Arm-PCR of CDR3 regions, the team built TCR beta libraries. MiXCR, applied by TCRdb to the multiplex PCR reads, yields one record per CDR3 protein. The data contain a few hundred thousand distinct CDR3 sequences, around 15% of them singletons. Time point given: newly diagnosed GD, antithyroid drugs for less than 3 months. Extracted RNA from PBMCs served as the source of the TCR library. This sample also appeared in a second study, on T cells in Graves' hyperthyroidism and ophthalmopathy.

This specimen consisted of peripheral blood mononuclear cells (PBMCs), obtained at new diagnosis, from a patient treated with antithyroid drugs. The receptors derive from a woman aged 50 to 60 with Graves disease.

Comments on this clonotype: A much larger clone is a single base away; this may be a read error. The V and J genes are TRBV12-3 or TRBV12-4 and TRBJ2-1; D is uncertain. V gave up 6 bases and J gave up 0 bases, with 12 bases separating them. This CDR3 is 15 amino acids long. DNA of the CDR3: TGTGCCAGCAGCCGGCGGTGGGGCTCCTACAATGAGCAGTTCTTC. Residues: CASSRRWGSYNEQFF.

This clonotype appeared many times. The chain carries TRBV28 and TRBJ2-3, with 9 bases aligning to TRBD1. Germline V lookup: CDR1 MDHEN, CDR2 SYDVKM. The ends lost 1 base at V and 7 bases at J; junction bases unmatched: 3. This CDR3 comprises 14 residues. Here the CDR3 reads CASSLSTGGYTQYF. The DNA of the CDR3 is TGTGCCAGCAGTTTATCCACAGGGGGCTATACGCAGTATTTT.

Only a few counts were recorded for this clonotype. The rearrangement links TRBV7-9 to TRBJ2-2; D remains unclear. The V and J ends lost 4 bases and 4 bases respectively, with 7 bases between them. The CDR3 consists of 13 residues. Germline loops: CDR1 SEHNR, CDR2 FQNEAQ (reference sequence). CDR3 sequence (DNA): TGTGCCAGCAGCTCCAGTGCCACCGGGGAGCTGTTTTTT. Translated, it gives CASSSSATGELFF.

The gene calls are TRBV5-1 and TRBJ2-5, with 12 bases lining up with TRBD2. Trimming cost V 4 bases and J 3 bases; bases outside gene matches: 4. CDR3 size: 15 residues. Germline loops: CDR1 SGHRS, CDR2 YFSETQ. As DNA, the CDR3 is TGCGCCAGCAGCAGACTAGCGGGAGTTGAAGAGACCCAGTACTTC. It codes for CASSRLAGVEETQYF.

This clonotype was observed a few times. The V gene is TRBV11-2, the J gene TRBJ2-5; 11 bases match TRBD2. This CDR3 is 17 amino acids long. Germline V lookup: CDR1 SGHAT, CDR2 FQNNGV. Trimming cost V 4 bases and J 1 base; bases outside gene matches: 8. The CDR3 loop is CASSSSVLAGGQETQYF. DNA of the CDR3: TGTGCCAGCAGCTCATCCGTCCTAGCGGGGGGCCAAGAGACCCAGTACTTC.

This clonotype was counted many times. The J gene is TRBJ2-2, the V gene TRBV28, with no clear D. CDR1 is MDHEN and CDR2 is SYDVKM in the germline V gene. The CDR3 loop spans 13 amino acids. Trimming pared 8 bases from V and 1 base from J, leaving 8 bases between. The CDR3 nucleotides are TGTGCCAGCGGGGATTTGAACACCGGGGAGCTGTTTTTT. This encodes CASGDLNTGELFF.

Details on this clonotype: The conserved closing phenylalanine or tryptophan is absent in this CDR3, likely reflecting a read error. The CDR3 sequence: CASTHPERNEQFS. The CDR3 nucleotides are TGTGCCAGCACGCACCCCGAGCGGAATGAGCAGTTCTCC. V gene TRBV6-1 combines with J gene TRBJ2-1; TRBD2 is a possible D gene (5 bases). V lost 7 bases to trimming and J lost 7 bases, with 14 bases between them. Germline CDR1 reads MNHNS; CDR2 reads SASEGT. The CDR3 covers 13 residues.

On this clonotype: A clone one base away is much larger, so this may be a read error. The chain is built from TRBV2 and TRBJ2-7, with 10 nucleotides matching TRBD2. The CDR3 has 14 amino acids. J was trimmed by 6 bases and V by 6 bases; bases with no gene match: 8. The germline gives CDR1 SNHLY, CDR2 FYNNEI. CDR3 DNA: TGTGCCAGCAGGTTCCTAGCGGGAGCCTGCGAGCAGTACTTC. The encoded protein is CASRFLAGACEQYF.

This clonotype was observed many times. V is TRBV27 and J is TRBJ2-3, with 10 bases that match TRBD2. V dropped 2 bases and J dropped 0; count of bases not matched to a gene: 5. The CDR3 runs to 17 residues. The germline gives CDR1 MNHEY, CDR2 SMNVEV (reference sequence). The CDR3 nucleotides read TGTGCCAGCAGTTTACTAGCGGGAGTCCCTAGCACAGATACGCAGTATTTT. Its protein is CASSLLAGVPSTDTQYF.

V is TRBV7-3 and J is TRBJ2-1; no clear D. The CDR3 has 14 residues. Trimming shortened V by 1 base and J by 8 bases, and 12 bases separated the two germline ends. From germline, CDR1 is SGHTA and CDR2 FQGTGA. The CDR3 protein is CASSLMVRTDEQFF. The CDR3 coding sequence is TGTGCCAGCAGCTTAATGGTCAGGACCGATGAGCAGTTCTTC.

This clonotype was seen ten or more times. The chain is built from TRBV5-5 and TRBJ2-5; 8 bases match TRBD1. The CDR3 has 14 residues. CDR1 and CDR2 (germline): SGHKS, YYEKEE (reference sequence). The junction had 6 bases not matched to a gene; V was cut back by 4 bases and J by 4 bases. The CDR3: CASSDQGAGETQYF. In nucleotides, the CDR3 is TGTGCCAGCAGCGATCAGGGGGCGGGAGAGACCCAGTACTTC.

The chain is built from TRBV5-1 and TRBJ2-5; no clear D gene. CDR1 SGHRS and CDR2 YFSETQ come from the germline V gene. The CDR3 is made up of 13 amino acids. Trimming left V 4 bases short and J 3 bases short, with 10 bases between. The CDR3 nucleotides are TGCGCCAGCAGCCACCTTGGGGAAGAGACCCAGTACTTC. Amino acid sequence: CASSHLGEETQYF. The variable domain in full, with the rest retrieved from reference TRBV5-1 and TRBJ2-5, is KAGVTQTPRYLIKTRGQQVTLSCSPISGHRSVSWYQQTPGQGLQFLFEYFSETQRNKGNFPGRFSGRQFSNSRSEMNVSTLELGDSALYLCASSHLGEETQYFGPGTRLLVL.

This sequence joins TRBV2 and TRBJ2-1, with 10 bases lining up with TRBD2. The germline gives CDR1 SNHLY, CDR2 FYNNEI. V trimming: 2 bases; J trimming: 9 bases; junction bases outside the gene matches: 4. CDR3 length: 14 amino acids. This chain's CDR3 is CASSELAGAGEQFF. CDR3 nucleotide sequence: TGTGCCAGCAGTGAACTAGCGGGAGCGGGTGAGCAGTTCTTC.

This chain links TRBV3-1 with TRBJ2-6; the match to TRBD1 covers 9 bases. V was pared by 6 bases and J by 4 bases, with 1 base of the junction left unmatched. The CDR3 consists of 14 residues. CDR1 and CDR2 from the germline V gene are LGHDT and YNNKEL (reference sequence). For the CDR3, the DNA is TGTGCCAGCAGGGGGACAGGGGGGGCCAACGTCCTGACTTTC. As protein: CASRGTGGANVLTF.

This clonotype was seen a few times. V and J are TRBV4-1 and TRBJ2-1; 10 bases are shared with TRBD2. From germline, CDR1 is MGHRA and CDR2 YSYEKL. This CDR3 is 15 amino acids long. The V segment lost 2 bases and the J segment 5 bases; nucleotides outside the gene matches: 3. Written as DNA, the CDR3 is TGCGCCAGCAGCCAAATAGCGGGAGGAAACAATGAGCAGTTCTTC. It is translated as CASSQIAGGNNEQFF.

The V call is TRBV12-3 or TRBV12-4, the J call TRBJ2-3, with 14 bases lining up with TRBD2. CDR3 length: 19 residues. Trimming removed 10 bases from V and 3 bases from J; junction bases left unmatched: 18. CDR3 protein: CATPPGLAGVGELTDTQYF. CDR3 in DNA: TGTGCCACCCCTCCGGGACTAGCGGGAGTGGGTGAATTGACAGATACGCAGTATTTT.

This clonotype was seen many times. The rearrangement uses TRBV15 and TRBJ1-5, with D tentatively TRBD1 (6 bases). Per the germline V gene, CDR1 is LNHNV and CDR2 is YYDKDF (reference sequence). The CDR3 sequence is 17 residues long. Trimming took 1 base from V and 3 from J, leaving 16 bases between them. The DNA for the CDR3 is TGTGCCACCAGCAGAGTAGCAGGGGCATTTGACAATCAGCCCCAGCATTTT. This gives the protein CATSRVAGAFDNQPQHF. Variable domain in full (rest from reference TRBV15 and TRBJ1-5): DAMVIQNPRYQVTQFGKPVTLSCSQTLNHNVMYWYQQKSSQAPKLLFHYYDKDFNNEADTPDNFQSRRPNTSFCFLDIRSPGLGDTAMYLCATSRVAGAFDNQPQHFGDGTRLSIL.

The V gene is TRBV20-1, the J gene TRBJ1-2; D is perhaps TRBD1 (6 bases). Germline loops: CDR1 DFQATT, CDR2 SNEGSKA (reference sequence). This CDR3 spans 14 amino acids. Trimming removed 4 bases at V and 0 bases at J, with 12 bases between. The CDR3 DNA reads TGCAGTGCTACCACCGGGACAACTAACTATGGCTACACCTTC. Amino acids: CSATTGTTNYGYTF.

The genes are TRBV2 and TRBJ2-3, with D tentatively TRBD1 or TRBD2 (5 bases each). Trimming cost V 7 bases and J 4 bases, with 18 bases left between them. The CDR3 sequence is 15 residues long. Per the germline V gene, CDR1 is SNHLY and CDR2 is FYNNEI. The CDR3, as DNA: TGTGCCAGCACCGGTTTGGGGGAGCCGTCAGATACGCAGTATTTT. This codes for CASTGLGEPSDTQYF.

This clonotype appeared a few times. The chain employs TRBV5-1 and TRBJ2-3; the match to TRBD2 covers 7 bases. This CDR3 is built from 15 residues. V trimming: 0 bases; J trimming: 3 bases; junction bases outside the gene matches: 4. CDR1 is SGHRS and CDR2 is YFSETQ in the germline V gene. The CDR3 protein is CASSLGAGWTDTQYF. The CDR3 nucleotides are TGCGCCAGCAGCTTGGGAGCGGGATGGACAGATACGCAGTATTTT.

This chain joins TRBV7-2 and TRBJ2-1; D unclear. Per the germline V gene, CDR1 is SGHTA and CDR2 is FQGNSA. The CDR3 has 13 residues. Deletions cut 8 bases from V and 4 bases from J, with 12 bases between. The CDR3 nucleotides read TGTGCCAGCCGTTTTGTAGGATACAATGAGCAGTTCTTC. The encoded protein is CASRFVGYNEQFF.

This clonotype showed up just a few times. This chain joins TRBV4-1 and TRBJ2-1; 16 bases line up with TRBD2. The CDR3 runs 19 residues. Per germline, CDR1 MGHRA and CDR2 YSYEKL. The trim removed 1 base at V and 6 bases at J, leaving 9 bases unmatched. The CDR3 sequence: CASSQGKGLAGGEGNEQFF. CDR3 in DNA: TGCGCCAGCAGCCAAGGGAAGGGACTAGCGGGAGGGGAGGGCAATGAGCAGTTCTTC.

This clonotype occurred a few times. CDR3 region: CASNERQGRVGELFF. The CDR3 coding sequence is TGTGCCAGCAATGAACGACAGGGGCGCGTCGGGGAGCTGTTTTTT. J is TRBJ2-2 and V is TRBV6-2 or TRBV6-3, with 8 nucleotides matching TRBD1. V lost 7 bases and J lost 7; bases outside the gene matches: 11. CDR3 length: 15 residues. The germline V gene has CDR1 MNHEY and CDR2 SVGEGT.

This clonotype appeared many times. The chain carries TRBV2 and TRBJ2-3; D is perhaps TRBD1 (6 bases). V was clipped by 7 bases and J by 2 bases, with 13 bases between them. The CDR3 is 14 residues long. CDR1 is SNHLY, CDR2 FYNNEI, per germline. The CDR3 bases are TGTGCCAGCAAGCAGGGGTCTAACACAGATACGCAGTATTTT. Translated: CASKQGSNTDTQYF.

The chain couples TRBV6-4 to TRBJ1-5, with no clear D. V was trimmed by 3 bases and J by 6 bases, leaving 12 bases between them. The CDR3 is 14 amino acids. Germline CDR1 and CDR2: MRHNA and SNTAGT. CDR3 region: CASSEAAGFQPQHF. The CDR3 DNA reads TGTGCCAGCAGTGAGGCGGCAGGTTTTCAGCCCCAGCATTTT.

The chain carries TRBV10-3 and TRBJ1-2; TRBD1 matches at 7 bases. Per the germline V gene, CDR1 is ENHRY and CDR2 is SYGVKD. CDR3 size: 13 residues. The trim removed 7 bases at V and 4 bases at J, leaving 6 bases unmatched. The CDR3 sequence is CAIKGAGGYGYTF. CDR3 DNA sequence: TGTGCCATCAAGGGGGCAGGGGGCTATGGCTACACCTTC.

As concerns this clonotype: Since no conserved phenylalanine or tryptophan closes the CDR3, a read error is the likely cause. V gene TRBV29-1 combines with J gene TRBJ1-1; perhaps TRBD1 as D (5 bases). V lost 5 bases and J 5 bases, leaving 6 bases between the germline ends. This CDR3 has 10 amino acids. CDR1 is SQVTM, CDR2 ANQGSEA, per germline. The CDR3 here is CSVQGTEAFS. The CDR3 DNA reads TGCAGCGTTCAGGGAACTGAAGCTTTCTCT.

V gene TRBV5-4 combines with J gene TRBJ2-6; D remains unclear. Per germline, CDR1 SGHNT and CDR2 YYREEE (reference sequence). V was clipped by 4 bases and J by 2 bases, with 10 bases between them. This CDR3 has 15 amino acids. CDR3 residues: CASSPFVAGANVLTF. In nucleotides, the CDR3 is TGTGCCAGCAGCCCCTTCGTGGCTGGGGCCAACGTCCTGACTTTC.

This clonotype occurred many times. The rearrangement uses TRBV11-2 and TRBJ2-2; 13 bases align to TRBD2. CDR1 is SGHAT and CDR2 is FQNNGV in the germline V gene. The CDR3 covers 21 residues. V was pared by 5 bases and J by 4 bases, with 19 bases of the junction left unmatched. The CDR3 bases are TGTGCCAGCAGCGACCCCGCTGCGACTAGCGGGAGGCCCCTAACCACCGGGGAGCTGTTTTTT. Amino acids: CASSDPAATSGRPLTTGELFF. The entire variable domain, with the rest obtained from reference TRBV11-2 and TRBJ2-2, is as follows: EAGVAQSPRYKIIEKRQSVAFWCNPISGHATLYWYQQILGQGPKLLIQFQNNGVVDDSQLPKDRFSAERLKGVDSTLKIQPAKLEDSAVYLCASSDPAATSGRPLTTGELFFGEGSRLTVL.

This clonotype has a count of ten or more. The chain has TRBV11-2 and TRBJ2-5, with a weak D call TRBD2 (7 bases). The CDR3 length is 15 residues. Per the germline V gene, CDR1 is SGHAT and CDR2 is FQNNGV. V lost 1 base and J lost 3, with 12 bases in between. The CDR3 spells CASSLGVGGEETQYF. The CDR3 nucleotides read TGTGCCAGCAGCTTAGGAGTAGGGGGGGAAGAGACCCAGTACTTC.

Notes on this clonotype: This likely traces to a read error, being one base from a far larger clone. The CDR3 ends on some other residue instead of the conserved phenylalanine or tryptophan, so this is likely a read error. The chain has TRBV7-9 and TRBJ2-7, with D perhaps matching TRBD1 or TRBD2 (5 bases each). Between the trimmed V and J ends, which lost 4 bases and 3 bases, there was a span of 13 bases. CDR3 length: 14 residues. Germline-derived CDR1 and CDR2 are SEHNR and FQNEAQ (reference sequence). The CDR3 DNA reads as TGTGCCAGCAGCTCGGGGATTGGGGGCTACGAGCAGTACCTC. This gives the protein CASSSGIGGYEQYL.